The clone carrying this T cell receptor (beta chain) was seen ten or more times. This record belongs to a study of human T cells and chemical hapten exposure. Time point defined: patch test 1, 2 weeks after DPC sensitization. Treatment defined: therapeutic diphenylcyclopropenone sensitization with weekly scalp DPC. Unfractionated whole blood yielded the extracted total RNA. Individual cDNA molecules (in the library) carried attached unique molecular identifiers. TCRdb independently ran MiXCR on the RACE reads; one entry per CDR3 protein. This table holds some 400,000 distinct CDR3 sequences, more than 4.5% found once. From germline, CDR1 is SGHTS and CDR2 YDEGEE. V lost 2 bases, J lost 4 bases, and 18 bases lay in between. The CDR3 runs 16 residues.

The chain links TRBV5-8 to TRBJ1-2; weak D call: TRBD1 (5 bases). This TCR came from a woman in her forties or fifties with alopecia areata. Some clones in this sample may be carry-over from other donors' samples. This specimen consisted of whole blood, obtained in connection with sensitization to the hapten diphenylcyclopropenone (DPC). CDR3 sequence: CASSLKGGARRYGYTF. The CDR3, as DNA: TGTGCCAGCAGCTTAAAGGGAGGGGCGAGACGCTATGGCTACACCTTC.